This T cell receptor beta chain was captured in a study of identical twins. This clonotype was counted between two and nine times. Its target is unknown. The study, taken as a whole, reports: Monozygotic twins shared more out-of-frame TCR alpha than recombination models predicted.

TCRdb recomputed calls from the 5' RACE reads with MiXCR, one row per CDR3 protein. Of approximately 490,000 distinct CDR3 sequences detected, 20% to 25% appear once; the ten largest clones hold 0.4% to 0.6%. CDR3 length: 14 residues. The germline CDR1 and CDR2 sequences are LGHDT and YNNKEL (reference sequence). The germline V and J ends were trimmed by 5 bases and 7 bases, with 18 bases remaining between them. The sample was also reused in another study, on yellow fever vaccine responses in identical twins.

This chain uses TRBV3-1 with TRBJ2-7, with D maybe TRBD1 (6 bases). This clonotype was obtained from a woman between 18 and 29 years old in good health. Sequencing used CD4+ T cells sorted from blood. Here the CDR3 reads CASSYRVTSREQYV. The CDR3 DNA is TGTGCCAGCAGCTACAGGGTTACATCTCGGGAGCAGTACGTC.